The sample holds a few counts of the clone carrying this T cell receptor beta chain. Its specificity is not known. The data were taken from a study of T-cell reconstitution after alpha-beta-depleted transplantation in children. Notes on the study in general: Newly generated T cells supplied most T-cell counts and diversity one year post-transplant. Surviving thymic progenitors and recipient T cells were the source of high TCRbeta diversity at day 60 in some patients. Reports say that about two months after transplant, the alpha-beta T cells came out of several hundred graft clones that had expanded.

The TCRbeta library was prepared with unique molecular identifiers. TCRdb reanalysed the PCR reads using MiXCR and keeps one entry per CDR3 protein. The sample contains 200,000 to 250,000 distinct CDR3 sequences, approximately 11% of which appear only once. The sequence derives from a child less than two years old with acute myeloid leukemia, due to receive a stem cell transplant. The sample was PBMCs, taken before TCRalphabeta/CD19-depleted stem cell transplant.

CDR3 sequence reads: CATSRGGSGADRGYTF. Written as DNA, the CDR3 is TGTGCCACCAGTCGTGGGGGCAGTGGGGCAGACCGGGGCTACACCTTC. The chain recombines TRBV24-1 with TRBJ1-2; maybe TRBD1 (6 bases). Trimming shortened V by 6 bases and J by 8 bases, and 24 bases separated the two germline ends. The V gene's germline CDR1 is KGHDR and CDR2 SFDVKD. The CDR3 covers 16 residues.